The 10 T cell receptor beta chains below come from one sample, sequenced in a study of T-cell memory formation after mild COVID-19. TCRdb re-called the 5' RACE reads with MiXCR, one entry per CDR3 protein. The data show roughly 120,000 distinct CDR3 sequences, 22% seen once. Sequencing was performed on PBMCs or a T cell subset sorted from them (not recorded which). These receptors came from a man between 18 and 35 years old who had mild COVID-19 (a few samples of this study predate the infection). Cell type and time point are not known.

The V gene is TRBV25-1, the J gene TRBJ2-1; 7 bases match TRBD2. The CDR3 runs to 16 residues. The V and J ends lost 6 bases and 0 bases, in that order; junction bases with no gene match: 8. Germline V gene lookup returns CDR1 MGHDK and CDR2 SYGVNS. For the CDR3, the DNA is TGTGCCAGCAGACCTGGGGGGGGGAGCTCCTACAATGAGCAGTTCTTC. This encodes CASRPGGGSSYNEQFF.

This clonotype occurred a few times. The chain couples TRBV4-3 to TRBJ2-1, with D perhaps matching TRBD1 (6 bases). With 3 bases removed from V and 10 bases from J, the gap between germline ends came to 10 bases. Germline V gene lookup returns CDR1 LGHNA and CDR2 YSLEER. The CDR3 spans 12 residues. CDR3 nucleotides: TGCGCCAGCAGCCAGGCCCAGGGGGAGCAGTTCTTC. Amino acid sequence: CASSQAQGEQFF.

The CDR3 coding sequence is TGTGCCAGCTCCTTTAACCCGGAAGAGACCCAGTACTTC. It yields the protein CASSFNPEETQYF. J is TRBJ2-5 and V is TRBV7-9; D is unclear. CDR1 and CDR2 (germline): SEHNR, FQNEAQ (reference sequence). This CDR3 has 13 amino acids. The ends were cut back, 8 bases at V and 3 bases at J, with 13 bases in the middle.

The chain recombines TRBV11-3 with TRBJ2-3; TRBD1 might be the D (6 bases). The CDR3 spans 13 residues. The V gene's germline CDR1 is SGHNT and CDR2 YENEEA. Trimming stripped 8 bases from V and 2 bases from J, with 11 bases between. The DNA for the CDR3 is TGTGCCAGCCGAGGGACAACCACAGATACGCAGTATTTT. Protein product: CASRGTTTDTQYF.

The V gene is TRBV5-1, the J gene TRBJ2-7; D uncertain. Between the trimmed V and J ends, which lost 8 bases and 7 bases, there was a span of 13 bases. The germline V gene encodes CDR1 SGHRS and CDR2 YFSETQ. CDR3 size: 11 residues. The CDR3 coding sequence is TGCGCCAGACCGACTCGTGATGAGCAGTACGTC. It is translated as CARPTRDEQYV.

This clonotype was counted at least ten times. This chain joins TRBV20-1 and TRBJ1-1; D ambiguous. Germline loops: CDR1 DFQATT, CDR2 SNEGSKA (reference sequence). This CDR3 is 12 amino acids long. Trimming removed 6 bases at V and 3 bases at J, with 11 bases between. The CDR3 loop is CSARPPDTEAFF. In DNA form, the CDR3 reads TGCAGTGCCCGCCCCCCAGACACTGAAGCTTTCTTT.

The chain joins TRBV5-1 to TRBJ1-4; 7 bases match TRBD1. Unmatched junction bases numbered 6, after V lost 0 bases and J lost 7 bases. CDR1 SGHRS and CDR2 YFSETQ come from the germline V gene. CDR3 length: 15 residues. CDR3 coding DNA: TGCGCCAGCAGCTTGGAAGGGGGCAGTTGTGAAAAACTGTTTTTT. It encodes CASSLEGGSCEKLFF. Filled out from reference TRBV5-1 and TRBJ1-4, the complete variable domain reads KAGVTQTPRYLIKTRGQQVTLSCSPISGHRSVSWYQQTPGQGLQFLFEYFSETQRNKGNFPGRFSGRQFSNSRSEMNVSTLELGDSALYLCASSLEGGSCEKLFFGSGTQLSVL.

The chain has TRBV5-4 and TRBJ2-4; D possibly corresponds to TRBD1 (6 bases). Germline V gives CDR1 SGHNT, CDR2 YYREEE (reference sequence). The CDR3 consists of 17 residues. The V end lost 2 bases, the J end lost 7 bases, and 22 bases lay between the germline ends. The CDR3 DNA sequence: TGTGCCAGCAGCTTTCTATCGATAGGGAAGAGGGGGAACATTCAGTACTTC. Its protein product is CASSFLSIGKRGNIQYF.

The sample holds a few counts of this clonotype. CDR3 in DNA: TGTGCCAGCAGCGAGGACAGTTTAAAAGAGACCCAGTACTTC. It encodes CASSEDSLKETQYF. The chain links TRBV5-5 to TRBJ2-5; D perhaps matches TRBD1 (6 bases). Trimming pared 4 bases from V and 3 bases from J, leaving 13 bases between. The CDR3 consists of 14 residues. Germline V lookup: CDR1 SGHKS, CDR2 YYEKEE (reference sequence).

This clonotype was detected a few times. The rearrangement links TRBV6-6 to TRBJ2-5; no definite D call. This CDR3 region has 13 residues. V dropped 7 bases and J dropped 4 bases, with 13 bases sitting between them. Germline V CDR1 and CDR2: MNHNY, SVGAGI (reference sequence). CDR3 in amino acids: CASIPNQRETQYF. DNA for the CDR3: TGTGCCAGCATTCCCAACCAGAGAGAGACCCAGTACTTC.